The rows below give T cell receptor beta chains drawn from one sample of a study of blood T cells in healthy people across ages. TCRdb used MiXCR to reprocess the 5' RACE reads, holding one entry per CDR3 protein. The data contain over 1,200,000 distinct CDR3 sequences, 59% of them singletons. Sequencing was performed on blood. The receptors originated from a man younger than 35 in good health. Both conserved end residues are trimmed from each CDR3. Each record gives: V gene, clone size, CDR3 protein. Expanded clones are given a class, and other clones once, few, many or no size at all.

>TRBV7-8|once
ASSLGIGTANTEAF
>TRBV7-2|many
ASSLNRDLADTQY
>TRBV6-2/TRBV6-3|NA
ACTQYGPRGEQY
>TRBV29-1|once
SVHSSPGTSNEQF
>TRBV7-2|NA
ASSQRQVANYGYT
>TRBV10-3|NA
AITDTGGVTY
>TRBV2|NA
ASSVTGTGVSPLH
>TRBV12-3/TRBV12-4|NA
ASSGRDSLFYEQY
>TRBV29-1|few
SVGVGGWAEQF
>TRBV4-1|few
ASSQRASPGSTQY
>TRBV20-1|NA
SAAGPNTGELF
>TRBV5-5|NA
ASSTLITDTQY
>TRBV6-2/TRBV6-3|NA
ASSYVGALSNQPQH
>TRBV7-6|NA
ASSRGQGHTEAF
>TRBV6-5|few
ASSYSAPRVVRGSEAF
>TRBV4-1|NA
ASSQPTGSTEAF
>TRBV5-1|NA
ASSLGGAGGTEAF
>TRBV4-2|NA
ASSQVGDLAEAF
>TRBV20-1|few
SASSVGWSNEQF
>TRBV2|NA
ATQGQGNNEQF
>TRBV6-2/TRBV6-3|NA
ASSYGPSGTGAYEQY
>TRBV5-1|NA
ASSLASGAPKGELF
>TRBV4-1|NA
ASSQVGRNTDTQY
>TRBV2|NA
ASSGDRVGTDTQY
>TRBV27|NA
ASSLGTSGGISYNEQY
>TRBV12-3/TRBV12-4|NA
ASSLGTIGEKLF
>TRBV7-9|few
ASSPRADEQF
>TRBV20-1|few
SARDPIGPQETQY
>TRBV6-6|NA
ASSSQYNQPQH
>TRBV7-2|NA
ASSLDRGYETQY
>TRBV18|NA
ASSLQGSSPLH
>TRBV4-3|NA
ASSPNGAGDSPLH
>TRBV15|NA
ATSRTAVKGEKLF
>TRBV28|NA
ASSCQGGQPQH
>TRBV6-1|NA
ASSAPRISGSYEQY
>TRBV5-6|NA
ASSYEHYEQY
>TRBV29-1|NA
SGRLGSEKLF
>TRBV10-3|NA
AIMPGQESVYT